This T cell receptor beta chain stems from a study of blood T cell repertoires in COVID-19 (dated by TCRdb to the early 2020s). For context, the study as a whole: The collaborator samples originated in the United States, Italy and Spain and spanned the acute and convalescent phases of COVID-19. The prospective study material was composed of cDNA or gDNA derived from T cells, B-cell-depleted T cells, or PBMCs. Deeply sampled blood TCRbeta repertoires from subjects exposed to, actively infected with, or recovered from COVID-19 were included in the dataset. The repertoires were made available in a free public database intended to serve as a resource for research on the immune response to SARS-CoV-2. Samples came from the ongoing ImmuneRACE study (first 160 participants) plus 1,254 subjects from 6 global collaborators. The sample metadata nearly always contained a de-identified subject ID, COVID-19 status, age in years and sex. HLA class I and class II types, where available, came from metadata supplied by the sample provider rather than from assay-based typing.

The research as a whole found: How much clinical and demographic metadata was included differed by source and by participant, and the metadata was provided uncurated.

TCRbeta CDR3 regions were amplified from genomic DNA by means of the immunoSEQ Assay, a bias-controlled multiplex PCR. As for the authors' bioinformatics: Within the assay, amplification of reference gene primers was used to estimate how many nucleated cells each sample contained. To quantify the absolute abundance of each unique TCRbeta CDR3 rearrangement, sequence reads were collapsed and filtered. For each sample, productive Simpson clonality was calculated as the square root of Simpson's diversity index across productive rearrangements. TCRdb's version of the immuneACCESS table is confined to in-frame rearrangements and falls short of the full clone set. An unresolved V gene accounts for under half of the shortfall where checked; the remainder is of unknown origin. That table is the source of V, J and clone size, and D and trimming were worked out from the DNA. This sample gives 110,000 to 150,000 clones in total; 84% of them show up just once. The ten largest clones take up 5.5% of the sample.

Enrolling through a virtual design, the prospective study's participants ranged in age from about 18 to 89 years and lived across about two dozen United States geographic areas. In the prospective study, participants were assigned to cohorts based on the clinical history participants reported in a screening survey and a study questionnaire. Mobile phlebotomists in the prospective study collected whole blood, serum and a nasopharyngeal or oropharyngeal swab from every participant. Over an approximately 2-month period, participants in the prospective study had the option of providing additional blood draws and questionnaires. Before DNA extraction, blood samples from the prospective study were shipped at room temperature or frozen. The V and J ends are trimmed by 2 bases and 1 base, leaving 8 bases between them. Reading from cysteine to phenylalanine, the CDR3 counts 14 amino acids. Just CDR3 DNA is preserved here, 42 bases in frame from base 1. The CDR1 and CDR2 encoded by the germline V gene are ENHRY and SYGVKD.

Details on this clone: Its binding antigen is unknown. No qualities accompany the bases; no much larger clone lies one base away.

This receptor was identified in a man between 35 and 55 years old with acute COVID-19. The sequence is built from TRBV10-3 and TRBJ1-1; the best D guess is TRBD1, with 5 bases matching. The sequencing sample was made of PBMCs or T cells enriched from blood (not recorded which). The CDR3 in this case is CAISEIGENTEAFF. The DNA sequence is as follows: TGTGCCATCAGTGAGATAGGGGAGAACACTGAAGCTTTCTTT.